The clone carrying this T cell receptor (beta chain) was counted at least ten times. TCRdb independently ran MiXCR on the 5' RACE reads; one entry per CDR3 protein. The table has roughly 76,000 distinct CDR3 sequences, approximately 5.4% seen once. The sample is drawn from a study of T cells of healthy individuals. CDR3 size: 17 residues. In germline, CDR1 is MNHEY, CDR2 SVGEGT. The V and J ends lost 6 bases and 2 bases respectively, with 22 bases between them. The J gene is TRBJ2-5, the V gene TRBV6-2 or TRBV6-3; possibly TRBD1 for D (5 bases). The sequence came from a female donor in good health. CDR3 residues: CASRPKTPRTYQETQYF. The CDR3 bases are TGTGCCAGCAGACCAAAGACTCCTAGGACATATCAAGAGACCCAGTACTTC.